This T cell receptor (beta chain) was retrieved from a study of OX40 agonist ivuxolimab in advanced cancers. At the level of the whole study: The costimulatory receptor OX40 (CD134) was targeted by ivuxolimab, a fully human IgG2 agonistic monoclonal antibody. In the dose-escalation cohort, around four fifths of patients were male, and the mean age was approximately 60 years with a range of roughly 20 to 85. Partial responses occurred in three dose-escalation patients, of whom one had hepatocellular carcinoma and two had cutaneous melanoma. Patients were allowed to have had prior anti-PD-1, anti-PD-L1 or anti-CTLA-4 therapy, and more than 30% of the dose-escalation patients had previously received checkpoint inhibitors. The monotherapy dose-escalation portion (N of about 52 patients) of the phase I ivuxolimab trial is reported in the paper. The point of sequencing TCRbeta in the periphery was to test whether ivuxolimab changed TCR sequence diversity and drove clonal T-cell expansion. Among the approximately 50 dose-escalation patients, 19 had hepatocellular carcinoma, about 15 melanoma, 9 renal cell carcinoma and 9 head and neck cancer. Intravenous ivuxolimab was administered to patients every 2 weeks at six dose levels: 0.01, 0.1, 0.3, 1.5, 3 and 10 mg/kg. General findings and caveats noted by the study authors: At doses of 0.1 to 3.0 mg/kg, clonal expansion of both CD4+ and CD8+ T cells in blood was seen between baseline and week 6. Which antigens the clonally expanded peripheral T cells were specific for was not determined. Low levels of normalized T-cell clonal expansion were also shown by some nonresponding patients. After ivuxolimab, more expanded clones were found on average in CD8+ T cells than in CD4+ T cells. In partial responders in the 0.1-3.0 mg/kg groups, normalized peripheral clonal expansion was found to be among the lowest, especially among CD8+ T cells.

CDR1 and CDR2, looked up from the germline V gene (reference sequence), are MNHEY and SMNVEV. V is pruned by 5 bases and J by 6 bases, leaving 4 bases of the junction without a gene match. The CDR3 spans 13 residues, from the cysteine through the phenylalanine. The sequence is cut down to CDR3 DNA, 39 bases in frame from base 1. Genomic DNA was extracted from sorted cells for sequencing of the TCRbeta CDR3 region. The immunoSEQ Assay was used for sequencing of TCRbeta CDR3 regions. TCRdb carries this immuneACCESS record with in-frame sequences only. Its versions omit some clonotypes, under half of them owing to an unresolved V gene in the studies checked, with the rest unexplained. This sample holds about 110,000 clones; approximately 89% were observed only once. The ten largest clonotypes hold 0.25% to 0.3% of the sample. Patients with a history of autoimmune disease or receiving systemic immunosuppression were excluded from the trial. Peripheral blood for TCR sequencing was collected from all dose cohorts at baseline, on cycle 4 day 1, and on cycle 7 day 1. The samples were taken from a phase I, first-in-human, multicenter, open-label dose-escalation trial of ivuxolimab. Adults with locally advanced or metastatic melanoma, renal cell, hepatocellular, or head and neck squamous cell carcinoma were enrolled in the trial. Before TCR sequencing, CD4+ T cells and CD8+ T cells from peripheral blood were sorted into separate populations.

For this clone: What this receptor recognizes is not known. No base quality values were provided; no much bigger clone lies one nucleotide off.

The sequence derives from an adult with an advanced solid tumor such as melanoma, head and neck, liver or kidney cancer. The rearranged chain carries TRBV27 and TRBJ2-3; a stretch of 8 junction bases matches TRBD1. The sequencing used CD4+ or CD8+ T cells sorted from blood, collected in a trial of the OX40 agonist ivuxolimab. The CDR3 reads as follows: CASSRRQGDTQYF. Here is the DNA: TGTGCCAGCAGTCGGAGACAGGGGGATACGCAGTATTTT.